This T cell receptor beta chain was recorded in a study of blood T cell repertoires in COVID-19. In the authors' methods: How many nucleated cells were present was estimated from reference gene primer amplification. Produced via immunoSEQ multiplex PCR; TCRdb's table is partial and in-frame only. Clonal size and the V and J genes are those of that table, whereas D and trimming came from the DNA. The sample contains around 290,000 clones, approximately 86% of which appear only once. This receptor was identified in a woman aged 18-30 years who had recovered from COVID-19. Source material: PBMCs or T cells enriched from blood (not recorded which).

The CDR3 DNA is TGCGCCAGCAGTCAGCCAGACAGGTGCCCTAATGAAAAACTGTTTTTT. Protein: CASSQPDRCPNEKLFF. The chain uses TRBV23-1 and TRBJ1-4, with D possibly matching TRBD1 (6 bases). TRBV23-1 is flagged as an ORF with uncertain function. The CDR3 is 16 amino acids. V lost 3 bases, J lost 3 bases, and 14 bases lay in between.